The clone carrying this T cell receptor beta chain was counted a few times. Its antigen is undetermined. The V end lost 0 bases, the J end lost 0 bases, and 8 bases lay between the germline ends. This CDR3 is 16 amino acids long. Germline-derived CDR1 and CDR2 are LNHNV and YYDKDF (reference sequence). Libraries for TCR beta were made by quantitative 5'-RACE with molecular barcodes. TCRdb reanalysed the 5' RACE reads using MiXCR and keeps one entry per CDR3 protein. Among hundreds of thousands of distinct CDR3 sequences listed, 32% were seen once. This sample is drawn from a study of CD8 T cells in ankylosing spondylitis. Points from the study as a whole: Within matched ankylosing spondylitis synovial fluid, disease-linked clones were reportedly significantly enriched.

Specimen: blood, either unsorted or a sorted T cell fraction (not recorded which). The sequence came from a male donor with ankylosing spondylitis or in good health (not recorded which). The chain uses TRBV15 and TRBJ2-2, with D uncertain. CDR3 sequence: CATSRDGPANTGELFF. The CDR3 coding sequence is TGTGCCACCAGCAGAGATGGCCCCGCGAACACCGGGGAGCTGTTTTTT.